This TCR beta chain was sequenced for a study of response to subunit inactivated influenza vaccine listed by TCRdb under 2018. Broadly, across the study: Deep quantitative profiling of the T cell receptor repertoire was used in the study to follow responses to a trivalent subunit inactivated influenza vaccine.

Results the study describes overall, beyond this receptor: The authors suggested that each seasonal influenza vaccination may recruit only a limited number of new T cells.

The library was obtained by RT-PCR. Sequencing was performed on an Illumina HiSeq 2500. TCRdb handled the public reads itself, with Q25 trimming in fastp and clone calling in MiXCR, and kept productive beta chains. One record per CDR3 amino acid sequence lists the most common genes and DNA. Across this sample there are 600,000 to 700,000 distinct CDR3 sequences, with around 13% seen only once. The ten most abundant clones make up less than 9% of the sample. Note on this clonotype: The antigen it binds to is not known. Base qualities are not at hand, and no much larger clone is one base apart.

V is pared back by 5 bases and J by 7 bases, with 9 bases lying between the germline termini. Looking up the germline V gene yields CDR1 SGHAT and CDR2 FQNNGV. The CDR3 sequence holds 12 residues, the cysteine and phenylalanine included. Only CDR3 DNA is held: 36 bases, read in frame from base 1. Here the chain combines TRBV11-2 and TRBJ2-1; the D gene identity is not certain. The TCR comes from a man aged 45-65 years who received an inactivated influenza vaccine. Donor details come from another sample of the same person, matched by shared clones. The source was PBMCs from blood, collected around 15 days before vaccination. Read as DNA, the sequence is TGTGCCAGCAGCCATGTACGGAATGAGCAGTTCTTC. Its protein is CASSHVRNEQFF.